These T cell receptor beta chains were read from a single sample in a study of shared clonotypes between healthy human individuals. Measured with immunoSEQ multiplex PCR; TCRdb has only the in-frame clones, and not every one. This sample has about 990,000 clones, with 75% to 80% found just once. Source material: memory CD4+ T cells from PBMCs. These receptors came from a man aged 18 to 30 in good health. Some clones in this sample may be carry-over from other donors' samples. The CDR3 runs from the conserved cysteine through the conserved F or W. The D gene is left open where the match is weak. The size of a clone is reported for some rows only, either as once, few or many, or as a class for expanded clones.

clone size	D gene	V gene	J gene	CDR3 DNA	CDR3 protein
NA	TRBD1	TRBV5-4	TRBJ1-1	TGTGCCAGCAGCGCTGGACAGGTCAACACTGAAGCTTTCTTT	CASSAGQVNTEAFF
NA	NA	TRBV28	TRBJ1-2	TGTGCCAGCAGTTCAGGGAAGGCAGGAGCTAACTATGGCTACACCTTC	CASSSGKAGANYGYTF
NA	NA	TRBV27	TRBJ2-3	TGTGCCAGCAGTTTCGTTGCGGACACTCAGACCACAGATACGCAGTATTTT	CASSFVADTQTTDTQYF
once	NA	TRBV2	TRBJ2-7	TGTGCCAGCAGTGAAGGGTTTGGGGCGGGACCATTCTCCTACGAGCAGTACTTC	CASSEGFGAGPFSYEQYF
NA	NA	TRBV28	TRBJ1-1	TGTGCCAGCAGGGGCAGGGGAGGTTTCACTGAAGCTTTCTTT	CASRGRGGFTEAFF
NA	TRBD2	TRBV5-1	TRBJ2-1	TGCGCCAGCAGCTTACTAGCGGGTAACAATGAGCAGTTCTTC	CASSLLAGNNEQFF
NA	NA	TRBV4-3	TRBJ1-5	TGCGCCAGCAGCCAAGATGGTGGAAACAATCAGCCCCAGCATTTT	CASSQDGGNNQPQHF
NA	TRBD2	TRBV18	TRBJ2-4	TGTGCCAGCTCACCAAGACGGGCGACTAGCGGGAGGGGCTTAGCCAAAAACATTCAGTACTTC	CASSPRRATSGRGLAKNIQYF
few	NA	TRBV5-5	TRBJ1-2	TGTGCCAGCAGCTTGTTGGGCTATGGCTACACCTTC	CASSLLGYGYTF
NA	NA	TRBV6-1	TRBJ2-7	TGTGCCAGCACCATCACAGGGATCGACGAGCAGTACTTC	CASTITGIDEQYF
NA	NA	TRBV5-1	TRBJ2-5	TGCGCCAGCAGCCCCGGGACAAACGCGGCCCAAGAGACCCAGTACTTC	CASSPGTNAAQETQYF
NA	NA	TRBV9	TRBJ2-3	TGTGCCAGCAGCGTAGAGGGGGTCACAGATACGCAGTATTTT	CASSVEGVTDTQYF
NA	TRBD1	TRBV5-4	TRBJ2-1	TGTGCCAGCGGGTCAAGGACAGGGGGCGATGAGCAGTTCTTC	CASGSRTGGDEQFF
NA	NA	TRBV6-4	TRBJ2-6	TGTGCCAGCAGTGGGGCGGCAGGGGGAGGCTCTGGGGCCAACGTCCTGACTTTC	CASSGAAGGGSGANVLTF
NA	NA	TRBV5-1	TRBJ2-3	TGCGCCAGCAGCTTGGGTGGCAGACCGACAGATACGCAGTATTTT	CASSLGGRPTDTQYF
NA	TRBD1	TRBV15	TRBJ2-1	TGTGCCACCAGCAGAGACCAGGACAGGGCGGGAAAGTATGAGCAGTTCTTC	CATSRDQDRAGKYEQFF
once	NA	TRBV21-1	TRBJ2-1	TGTGCCAGCAGCAAAAGGGGACGGGAAACCTACAATGAGCAGTTCTTC	CASSKRGRETYNEQFF
NA	NA	TRBV20-1	TRBJ1-1	TGCAGTGTGTGGGGGGCGGGTGAAGCTTTCTTT	CSVWGAGEAFF
NA	NA	TRBV10-1	TRBJ2-2	TGCGCCAGCAGTCGACACCAAGGCGACACCGGGGAGCTGTTTTTT	CASSRHQGDTGELFF
NA	NA	TRBV30	TRBJ2-2	TGTGCCTGGAGTGTTTCGGTGACGTCGGTCACCGAGGAGCTGTTTTTT	CAWSVSVTSVTEELFF
NA	NA	TRBV20-1	TRBJ2-1	TGCAGCGCAACAATTAGGGCAGTTGGTTTCTTC	CSATIRAVGFF
once	TRBD2	TRBV27	TRBJ2-2	TGTGCCAGCAGTTCCGGACTAGCGGGGAACACCGGGGAGCTGTTTTTT	CASSSGLAGNTGELFF
NA	NA	TRBV11-3	TRBJ1-1	TGTGCCAGCAGCTTAGGTGCAGCGAACACTGAAGCTTTCTTT	CASSLGAANTEAFF
NA	NA	TRBV27	TRBJ2-2	TGTGCCAGCAGTTTATCGAAGGGGCCCGGGGAGCTGTTTTTT	CASSLSKGPGELFF
NA	NA	TRBV6-1	TRBJ1-6	TGTGCCAGCAGTGAACAGATTAGTTCACCCCTCCACTTT	CASSEQISSPLHF
NA	TRBD1	TRBV4-1	TRBJ1-1	TGCGCCAGCAGCCCCGGACAGGGGGATGAAGCTTTCTTT	CASSPGQGDEAFF
NA	NA	TRBV4-2	TRBJ1-5	TGTGCCAGCAGCCAAGGTAGCACAGGGAATCAGCCCCAGCATTTT	CASSQGSTGNQPQHF
NA	NA	TRBV18	TRBJ2-3	TGTGCCAGCTCACCATCAGGGGTGGAAACAGATACGCAGTATTTT	CASSPSGVETDTQYF
NA	NA	TRBV9	TRBJ1-1	TGTGCCAGCAGCCCCGGGGTAGGGGGCACTGAAGCTTTCTTT	CASSPGVGGTEAFF
NA	NA	TRBV6-6	TRBJ1-1	TGTGCCAGCACCTTGGACGGGACTTACACTGAAGCTTTCTTT	CASTLDGTYTEAFF
few	TRBD1	TRBV5-1	TRBJ1-2	TGCGCCAGCAGCTTGGGCACAGGGGGCTATGGCTACACCTTC	CASSLGTGGYGYTF
NA	NA	TRBV20-1	TRBJ2-1	TGCAGTGCTACCTCCAATGAGCAGTTCTTC	CSATSNEQFF
NA	TRBD1	TRBV10-3	TRBJ1-2	TGTGCCATCAGTGCGGGACAGACGGCTGGCTACACCTTC	CAISAGQTAGYTF
NA	NA	TRBV9	TRBJ2-1	TGTGCCAGCAGCGGGGGGCAGGGTAGGTACAATGAGCAGTTCTTC	CASSGGQGRYNEQFF
many	NA	TRBV6-5	TRBJ1-2	TGTGCCAGCAGGACCGACGTAAAAGGCTACACCTTC	CASRTDVKGYTF
once	TRBD1	TRBV7-2	TRBJ1-2	TGTGCCAGCAGCTTCTCACAGGGGGCGCGTGGCTACACCTTC	CASSFSQGARGYTF
once	TRBD2	TRBV15	TRBJ2-1	TGTGCCACCAGCAGGACTAGCGGGAGTAATGAGCAGTTCTTC	CATSRTSGSNEQFF
NA	TRBD2	TRBV7-3	TRBJ2-2	TGTGCCAGCAGCACGGGACTAGCGGGAGTAGGTACCGGGGAGCTGTTTTTT	CASSTGLAGVGTGELFF
NA	NA	TRBV29-1	TRBJ2-7	TGCAGCGTTGTTTCCGAACTAACAGCCGGCGAGCAGTACTTC	CSVVSELTAGEQYF
NA	TRBD1	TRBV28	TRBJ1-2	TGTGCCAGCAGTAAGACAGGGCTTACGTATGGCTACACCTTC	CASSKTGLTYGYTF
many	TRBD1	TRBV5-1	TRBJ2-5	TGCGCCAGCAGCTTTCAGACAGGGGGAGAGACCCAGTACTTC	CASSFQTGGETQYF
NA	TRBD2	TRBV5-4	TRBJ2-1	TGTGCCAGCAGCTTGGCACTAGCGGGGAGCGAGCAGTTCTTC	CASSLALAGSEQFF
once	NA	TRBV5-1	TRBJ2-5	TGCGCCAGCAGCTTCTCTGACGGCCAAGAGACCCAGTACTTC	CASSFSDGQETQYF